The 28 T cell receptor beta chains given below trace back to one sample, sequenced in a study of cytomegalovirus exposure and HLA in healthy donors. 13 Jbeta primers and 60 Vbeta primers were used for the PCR. TCRdb keeps only in-frame clones here, not all; method: immunoSEQ multiplex PCR. The sample contains approximately 200,000 clones, around 85% of which appear only once. Sequencing was performed on PBMCs. Source of these receptors: a girl aged 2 to 9 in good health and CMV-seronegative.

The CDR3 nucleotides are TGCGCCAGCAGCCAAGATGCAGGGCAGTACGAGCAGTACTTC. Residues: CASSQDAGQYEQYF. The chain links TRBV4-1 to TRBJ2-7, with D perhaps matching TRBD1 (5 bases). CDR1 is MGHRA, CDR2 YSYEKL, per germline. The CDR3 runs 14 residues. V was clipped by 0 bases and J by 4 bases, with 10 bases between them.

This clone was detected only a few times. The CDR3 sequence is CASSYRGTYNEQFF. For the CDR3, the DNA is TGTGCCAGCAGTTACAGGGGGACCTACAATGAGCAGTTCTTC. The V gene is TRBV6-6, the J gene TRBJ2-1; D might be TRBD1 (6 bases). Germline V gene sequence: CDR1 MNHNY, CDR2 SVGAGI (reference sequence). Trimming shortened V by 2 bases and J by 2 bases, and 7 bases separated the two germline ends. CDR3 length: 14 amino acids.

CDR3 nucleotides: TGTGCCAGCAGTGATTTATCTCCGGGGGGCTCCTACGAGCAGTACTTC. This translates into CASSDLSPGGSYEQYF. The gene calls are TRBV25-1 and TRBJ2-7; 7 bases align to TRBD2. This CDR3 region has 16 residues. V was clipped by 3 bases and J by 0 bases; unmatched bases: 8. Germline V gene sequence: CDR1 MGHDK, CDR2 SYGVNS.

This rearrangement joins TRBV5-1 to TRBJ1-1, with 8 bases that match TRBD1. With 0 bases clipped from V and 1 base from J, the junction kept 5 bases outside the gene matches. This CDR3 spans 16 amino acids. CDR1 is SGHRS and CDR2 is YFSETQ in the germline V gene. This CDR3 reads CASSLGTGWGNTEAFF. DNA of the CDR3: TGCGCCAGCAGCTTGGGGACAGGGTGGGGGAACACTGAAGCTTTCTTT.

The J gene is TRBJ2-7, the V gene TRBV5-4; 8 bases are a match to TRBD1. The germline V gene encodes CDR1 SGHNT and CDR2 YYREEE (reference sequence). With V trimmed by 4 bases and J by 2 bases, 11 bases remained unmatched. The CDR3 spans 16 residues. The CDR3 DNA reads TGTGCCAGCAGCGACTCCGGGACAGGTTATCCCTACGAGCAGTACTTC. Translated, it gives CASSDSGTGYPYEQYF.

The chain carries TRBV10-3 and TRBJ1-1; D remains ambiguous. The CDR3 sequence is 16 residues long. V lost 2 bases to trimming and J lost 3 bases, with 16 bases between them. The germline CDR1 and CDR2 sequences are ENHRY and SYGVKD. The CDR3 sequence is CAISEPRAGKDTEAFF. The CDR3 nucleotides are TGTGCCATCAGTGAGCCGAGGGCGGGGAAGGACACTGAAGCTTTCTTT.

The CDR3 DNA reads as TGTGCCAGTAACAAACAGGGCACTGAAGCTTTCTTT. Its translation is CASNKQGTEAFF. The chain is built from TRBV19 and TRBJ1-1, with D tentatively TRBD1 (6 bases). This CDR3 is built from 12 residues. V was pared by 7 bases and J by 4 bases, with 10 bases between. Germline V gene data show CDR1 as LNHDA and CDR2 as SQIVND (reference sequence).

This chain connects TRBV29-1 to TRBJ2-7, with a tentative D call TRBD2 (5 bases). The CDR3 sequence is 11 residues long. In germline, CDR1 is SQVTM, CDR2 ANQGSEA. Trimming removed 6 bases from V and 7 bases from J, with 13 bases in between. This CDR3 reads CSVVYSGEQYF. CDR3 in DNA: TGCAGCGTCGTATACTCGGGGGAGCAGTACTTC.

This chain links TRBV5-4 with TRBJ2-5; D not certain. Germline CDR1 reads SGHNT; CDR2 reads YYREEE (reference sequence). This CDR3 has 13 amino acids. V shed 4 bases and J shed 5 bases, with 12 bases lying between them. The CDR3 nucleotides are TGTGCCAGCAGCACGACATTGGTCGAGACCCAGTACTTC. Translation gives CASSTTLVETQYF. The full variable domain, completed using reference TRBV5-4 and TRBJ2-5, is ETGVTQSPTHLIKTRGQQVTLRCSSQSGHNTVSWYQQALGQGPQFIFQYYREEENGRGNFPPRFSGLQFPNYSSELNVNALELDDSALYLCASSTTLVETQYFGPGTRLLVL.

This clone was counted a few times. The chain carries TRBV6-1 and TRBJ2-3; TRBD2 might be the D (5 bases). The CDR3 covers 16 residues. The ends were cut back, 2 bases at V and 6 bases at J, with 18 bases in the middle. CDR1 MNHNS and CDR2 SASEGT come from the germline V gene. CDR3 region: CASSEQRASLRDTQYF. In DNA form, the CDR3 reads TGTGCCAGCAGTGAACAGAGGGCTAGCCTCCGGGATACGCAGTATTTT.

This clone was seen a single time. The V gene is TRBV5-1, the J gene TRBJ2-5; D call uncertain. V lost 0 bases to trimming and J lost 4 bases, with 7 bases between them. This CDR3 comprises 13 residues. The germline V gene has CDR1 SGHRS and CDR2 YFSETQ. CDR3 sequence: CASSLDRPETQYF. The CDR3 DNA reads as TGCGCCAGCAGCTTGGACAGACCAGAGACCCAGTACTTC.

The V gene is TRBV9, the J gene TRBJ2-2; D is unclear. V was cut by 1 base and J by 4 bases, with 14 bases left in between. The germline CDR1 and CDR2 sequences are SGDLS and YYNGEE. The CDR3 has 16 residues. CDR3 residues: CASSVSPAGATGELFF. The DNA for the CDR3 is TGTGCCAGCAGCGTATCTCCCGCCGGAGCCACCGGGGAGCTGTTTTTT.

V gene TRBV7-9 combines with J gene TRBJ2-3; 12 bases agree with TRBD2. The germline gives CDR1 SEHNR, CDR2 FQNEAQ (reference sequence). The CDR3 contains 19 residues. The trim removed 3 bases at V and 3 bases at J, leaving 13 bases unmatched. The CDR3 region has the DNA TGTGCCAGCAGCTTTGGCCTAGCGGGAGGGCTGTTCGATACAGATACGCAGTATTTT. It encodes CASSFGLAGGLFDTDTQYF.

This chain links TRBV6-5 with TRBJ2-1; TRBD1 might be the D (6 bases). Germline V gives CDR1 MNHEY, CDR2 SVGAGI. The V and J ends lost 5 bases and 4 bases respectively, with 12 bases between them. This CDR3 comprises 14 residues. CDR3 protein: CASSPVDSYNEQFF. The CDR3 region has the DNA TGTGCCAGCAGTCCTGTGGACAGTTACAATGAGCAGTTCTTC.

The genes are TRBV4-2 and TRBJ2-1, with 7 nucleotides matching TRBD1. Germline lookup yields CDR1 LGHNA and CDR2 YNFKEQ. This CDR3 spans 15 amino acids. Unmatched junction bases numbered 10, after V lost 4 bases and J lost 7 bases. Written as DNA, the CDR3 is TGTGCCAGCAGCCCGTACAGGGGATTAATGAATGAGCAGTTCTTC. It yields the protein CASSPYRGLMNEQFF.

The genes are TRBV29-1 and TRBJ2-1; D uncertain. The CDR3 spans 14 residues. Trimming stripped 6 bases from V and 1 base from J, with 13 bases between. Germline V lookup: CDR1 SQVTM, CDR2 ANQGSEA. The CDR3 loop is CSVPGPASYNEQFF. Written as DNA, the CDR3 is TGCAGCGTGCCGGGTCCTGCTTCCTACAATGAGCAGTTCTTC.

This chain connects TRBV4-2 to TRBJ2-1; 10 bases are shared with TRBD2. This CDR3 comprises 18 residues. J was trimmed by 4 bases and V by 0 bases; bases with no gene match: 9. Germline V CDR1 and CDR2: LGHNA, YNFKEQ. In DNA, the CDR3 is TGTGCCAGCAGCCAAGATCCCCACTCTAGCGGGGGTTACAATGAGCAGTTCTTC. Its translation is CASSQDPHSSGGYNEQFF.

The chain carries TRBV7-9 and TRBJ1-5; 8 nucleotides line up with TRBD1. The CDR3 loop spans 17 amino acids. Germline V CDR1 and CDR2: SEHNR, FQNEAQ (reference sequence). The V and J ends lost 3 bases and 0 bases, in that order; junction bases with no gene match: 7. The CDR3: CASSFTGTGYSNQPQHF. The CDR3 nucleotides are TGTGCCAGCAGCTTTACCGGGACAGGCTATAGCAATCAGCCCCAGCATTTT.

This rearrangement joins TRBV5-1 to TRBJ2-5; no definite D call. This CDR3 is 15 amino acids long. Trimming left V 5 bases short and J 2 bases short, with 16 bases between. Germline V lookup: CDR1 SGHRS, CDR2 YFSETQ. The CDR3 loop reads CASRSSLLLQETQYF. The DNA for the CDR3 is TGCGCCAGCAGGAGCTCCCTGTTGTTACAAGAGACCCAGTACTTC.

This clone was seen a few times. J is TRBJ2-3 and V is TRBV6-4; 13 positions match TRBD2. This CDR3 is 15 amino acids long. Trimming cost V 5 bases and J 5 bases; bases outside gene matches: 4. CDR1 is MRHNA and CDR2 is SNTAGT in the germline V gene. The DNA for the CDR3 is TGTGCCAGCAGTAAACTAGCGGGAGGGAAAGATACGCAGTATTTT. Protein product: CASSKLAGGKDTQYF.

The chain links TRBV7-8 to TRBJ2-2; D is unresolved. This CDR3 region has 17 residues. Trimming pared 0 bases from V and 9 bases from J, leaving 20 bases between. CDR1 SGHVS and CDR2 FQNEAQ come from the germline V gene. The CDR3 DNA follows: TGTGCCAGCAGCTTAGCCACACTGTTCCCCCCGAGGAGGGAGCTGTTTTTT. This gives the protein CASSLATLFPPRRELFF.

The chain combines TRBV27 with TRBJ1-4; no clear D. CDR1 and CDR2 from the germline V gene are MNHEY and SMNVEV (reference sequence). The CDR3 is 14 amino acids. The V and J ends lost 3 bases and 3 bases respectively, with 8 bases between them. CDR3 sequence reads: CASSFLRSNEKLFF. Here the CDR3 DNA reads TGTGCCAGCAGTTTCCTTCGGTCTAATGAAAAACTGTTTTTT.

The CDR3 region is CASRDTGGGDYGYTF. The DNA of the CDR3 is TGTGCCAGCAGGGACACGGGGGGCGGGGACTATGGCTACACCTTC. The chain recombines TRBV27 with TRBJ1-2; maybe TRBD1 (6 bases). Germline loops: CDR1 MNHEY, CDR2 SMNVEV (reference sequence). The CDR3 runs to 15 residues. V dropped 6 bases and J dropped 3 bases, with 17 bases sitting between them.

This clone was seen a few times. V gene TRBV4-2 combines with J gene TRBJ1-4; D remains ambiguous. Trimming stripped 3 bases from V and 13 bases from J, with 12 bases between. The CDR3 covers 12 residues. Germline CDR1 reads LGHNA; CDR2 reads YNFKEQ. For the CDR3, the DNA is TGTGCCAGCAGCCAGGCAACGAATCTACTGTTTTTT. Its translation is CASSQATNLLFF.

The rearrangement joins TRBV2 to TRBJ1-1; no definite D call. The CDR3 spans 13 residues. Trimming pared 7 bases from V and 3 bases from J, leaving 12 bases between. Looked up from germline, CDR1 is SNHLY and CDR2 is FYNNEI. The CDR3 protein is CASTRESDTEAFF. The CDR3 DNA sequence: TGTGCCAGCACCCGAGAGAGCGACACTGAAGCTTTCTTT.

In its sample, this clone was seen once. The chain is built from TRBV19 and TRBJ1-5; D uncertain. CDR1 LNHDA and CDR2 SQIVND come from the germline V gene (reference sequence). The germline V and J ends were trimmed by 6 bases and 0 bases, with 6 bases remaining between them. The CDR3 totals 13 residues. CDR3 sequence reads: CASSRDSNQPQHF. The CDR3 region has the DNA TGTGCCAGTAGCCGGGATAGCAATCAGCCCCAGCATTTT.

The gene calls are TRBV6-6 and TRBJ2-3; D possibly corresponds to TRBD1 (6 bases). CDR3 length: 14 residues. With 1 base removed from V and 12 bases from J, the gap between germline ends came to 17 bases. Germline V gives CDR1 MNHNY, CDR2 SVGAGI (reference sequence). The CDR3 DNA is TGTGCCAGCAGTTACTTACAGGGTTCAGTGTTTCAGTATTTT. Amino acid sequence: CASSYLQGSVFQYF.

The J gene is TRBJ1-1, the V gene TRBV27, with D perhaps matching TRBD1 (5 bases). In germline, CDR1 is MNHEY, CDR2 SMNVEV (reference sequence). The V end was cut by 1 base, the J end by 1 base, with 7 bases between. The CDR3 has 14 residues. This chain's CDR3 is CASSLYQGNTEAFF. CDR3 nucleotides: TGTGCCAGCAGTTTATATCAGGGGAACACTGAAGCTTTCTTT.